This entry lists 10 T cell receptor beta chains sequenced from one sample in a study of cytotoxic CD8 clonotypes in ibrutinib-treated CLL. TCRdb's copy holds only in-frame clones and misses some; the assay was immunoSEQ multiplex PCR. The table shows about 25,000 clones, with 78% occurring only once. Sequencing used PBMCs, obtained before ibrutinib treatment. The receptors originated from a human donor with chronic lymphocytic leukemia.

The chain combines TRBV18 with TRBJ2-2, with TRBD2 matching over 7 bases. Per the germline V gene, CDR1 is KGHSH and CDR2 is LQKENI. The V segment lost 2 bases and the J segment 4 bases; nucleotides outside the gene matches: 10. The CDR3 spans 17 residues. The CDR3 nucleotides are TGTGCCAGCTCACCAGACGTAGGACTAGTGGGCACCGGGGAGCTGTTTTTT. It specifies CASSPDVGLVGTGELFF.

The CDR3 nucleotides are TGTGCCAGTAGTACTCCGGCTCGGGGAGGAGGCGAGCAGTTCTTC. This gives the protein CASSTPARGGGEQFF. The gene calls are TRBV19 and TRBJ2-1, with D perhaps matching TRBD2 (6 bases). The germline V gene has CDR1 LNHDA and CDR2 SQIVND (reference sequence). V was trimmed by 4 bases and J by 10 bases, leaving 20 bases between them. This CDR3 region has 15 residues.

The V gene is TRBV7-9, the J gene TRBJ1-5; maybe TRBD1 (5 bases). Trimming cost V 3 bases and J 5 bases, with 8 bases left between them. This CDR3 region has 13 residues. Germline V gene sequence: CDR1 SEHNR, CDR2 FQNEAQ (reference sequence). This CDR3 reads CASSLWGDQPQHF. CDR3 DNA sequence: TGTGCCAGCAGCTTGTGGGGGGATCAGCCCCAGCATTTT.

V usage is TRBV6-6 and J usage is TRBJ2-1, with 9 bases identical to TRBD2. The germline gives CDR1 MNHNY, CDR2 SVGAGI (reference sequence). V was clipped by 3 bases and J by 0 bases; unmatched bases: 0. The CDR3 consists of 15 residues. CDR3 bases: TGTGCCAGCAGTTATAGCGGGAGCTCCTACAATGAGCAGTTCTTC. Translating gives CASSYSGSSYNEQFF.

The chain is built from TRBV7-9 and TRBJ1-4, with 11 bases identical to TRBD1. V lost 5 bases and J lost 8; bases outside the gene matches: 7. CDR1 is SEHNR and CDR2 is FQNEAQ in the germline V gene (reference sequence). This CDR3 region has 15 residues. CDR3 nucleotide sequence: TGTGCCAGCAGCAAAGGACAGGGGGCTTGGGAAAAACTGTTTTTT. Its translation is CASSKGQGAWEKLFF.

This clone appeared a single time. J is TRBJ2-5 and V is TRBV18; D remains unclear. The V and J ends lost 5 bases and 2 bases respectively, with 3 bases between them. The CDR3 sequence is 11 residues long. CDR1 is KGHSH and CDR2 is LQKENI in the germline V gene. In DNA form, the CDR3 reads TGTGCCAGCTCAGTTCAAGAGACCCAGTACTTC. Translated, it gives CASSVQETQYF.

This chain joins TRBV2 and TRBJ1-2; a weak D match, TRBD1 (5 bases). The CDR3 runs 14 residues. Trimming took off 2 bases at V and 4 bases at J, with 11 bases between the two ends. Germline V gives CDR1 SNHLY, CDR2 FYNNEI. CDR3 loop: CASSEHGGGYGYTF. The CDR3 nucleotides read TGTGCCAGCAGTGAACATGGGGGAGGCTATGGCTACACCTTC. The complete variable domain, with remaining parts taken from reference TRBV2 and TRBJ1-2, reads EPEVTQTPSHQVTQMGQEVILRCVPISNHLYFYWYRQILGQKVEFLVSFYNNEISEKSEIFDDQFSVERPDGSNFTLKIRSTKLEDSAMYFCASSEHGGGYGYTFGSGTRLTVV.

The V and J genes are TRBV7-8 and TRBJ2-6; perhaps TRBD2 as D (5 bases). Germline V gene data show CDR1 as SGHVS and CDR2 as FQNEAQ. The CDR3 runs 18 residues. V lost 5 bases and J lost 4, with 21 bases in between. The CDR3 loop is CASSREFRTVPGANVLTF. The CDR3 bases are TGTGCCAGCAGCAGAGAGTTTAGGACTGTCCCCGGGGCCAACGTCCTGACTTTC.

The chain combines TRBV27 with TRBJ1-6, with 9 bases aligning to TRBD1. CDR3 length: 18 residues. Germline CDR1 reads MNHEY; CDR2 reads SMNVEV (reference sequence). With V trimmed by 1 base and J by 7 bases, 11 bases remained unmatched. In DNA form, the CDR3 reads TGTGCCAGCAGTTTATATGGCGAGGGACAGGGACGAAATTCACCCCTCCACTTT. It is translated as CASSLYGEGQGRNSPLHF.

The chain couples TRBV19 to TRBJ2-1; a possible D gene is TRBD2 (5 bases). This CDR3 comprises 13 residues. Trimming took off 3 bases at V and 6 bases at J, with 9 bases between the two ends. CDR1 and CDR2 from the germline V gene are LNHDA and SQIVND (reference sequence). As DNA, the CDR3 is TGTGCCAGTAGTATCGTCCGGGGCAATGAGCAGTTCTTC. Translating it yields CASSIVRGNEQFF.